A selection of T cell receptor beta chains follows, all from one sample in a study of metastatic and nonmetastatic thyroid tumors. TCRdb used MiXCR to call clones anew from the PCR reads. The sample records 15,000 to 20,000 clones, less than 40% being singletons. The specimen sequenced was tumor tissue. The receptors stem from a male donor with papillary thyroid cancer or a benign thyroid nodule (not recorded which). Some clones in this sample may be carry-over from other donors' samples. The CDR3 runs from the conserved cysteine through the conserved F or W. A D gene is named only where the DNA matches it firmly. Not every row has a clone size; where given, it reads once, few, many or a size class.

>TRBV2|.|many|TRBJ1-4
CASRRQVGGKLFF
TGTGCCAGCAGGAGACAGGTGGGGGGAAAACTGTTTTTT
>TRBV7-6|.|many|TRBJ2-5
CASSLYSETQYF
TGTGCCAGCAGCTTGTACAGTGAGACCCAGTACTTC
>TRBV11-2|TRBD2|.|TRBJ2-1
CASSLERLAAYNEQFF
TGTGCCAGCAGCTTAGAAAGACTAGCGGCTTACAATGAGCAGTTCTTC
>TRBV6-1|TRBD1|.|TRBJ1-1
CASSQQGCGNTEAFF
TGTGCCAGCAGCCAACAGGGGTGTGGGAACACTGAAGCTTTCTTT
>TRBV10-1|.|many|TRBJ1-1
CASSDPYKSEAFF
TGCGCCAGCAGTGACCCCTACAAGTCTGAAGCTTTCTTT
>TRBV20-1|TRBD1|many|TRBJ1-5
CSARRAGGEYQPQHF
TGCAGTGCTAGACGTGCAGGGGGCGAGTATCAGCCCCAGCATTTT
>TRBV9|TRBD2|.|TRBJ2-1
CASRSGTSGLNEQFF
TGTGCCAGCCGGAGCGGGACTAGCGGCTTGAATGAGCAGTTCTTC
>TRBV20-1|.|.|TRBJ1-6
CSASPVYNSPLHF
TGCAGTGCTAGCCCCGTCTATAATTCACCCCTCCACTTT
>TRBV27|.|.|TRBJ2-5
CASSFRGLETQYF
TGTGCCAGCAGTTTCAGGGGCTTGGAGACCCAGTACTTC
>TRBV20-1|TRBD2|many|TRBJ2-2
CSASASGTGELFF
TGCAGTGCTAGCGCTAGCGGCACCGGGGAGCTGTTTTTT
>TRBV7-2|.|many|TRBJ1-1
CASSLTVVTEAFF
TGTGCCAGCAGCCTCACAGTTGTGACTGAAGCTTTCTTT
>TRBV20-1|.|.|TRBJ2-3
CSARKPPDTQYF
TGCAGTGCCCGCAAACCCCCAGATACGCAGTATTTT
>TRBV20-1|.|.|TRBJ2-7
CSASGSSYEQYF
TGCAGTGCTAGCGGGAGTTCCTACGAGCAGTACTTC
>TRBV18|.|.|TRBJ2-7
CASSPLTGPYEQYF
TGTGCCAGCTCACCTCTGACAGGTCCCTACGAGCAGTACTTC
>TRBV24-1|.|medium-sized|TRBJ2-1
CATSDSSGSYNEQFF
TGTGCCACCAGTGATAGTAGCGGTTCCTACAATGAGCAGTTCTTC
>TRBV20-1|.|many|TRBJ1-6
CSARGQLKSNNSPLHF
TGCAGTGCTAGGGGTCAGCTTAAATCTAATAATTCACCCCTCCACTTT
>TRBV6-1|TRBD2|medium-sized|TRBJ2-2
CASSGTSGDTGELFF
TGTGCCAGCAGTGGCACTAGCGGTGACACCGGGGAGCTGTTTTTT
>TRBV6-1|.|medium-sized|TRBJ2-2
CASSPPRDRRAGELFF
TGTGCCAGCAGTCCACCGCGGGATCGAAGGGCCGGGGAGCTGTTTTTT
>TRBV28|.|many|TRBJ1-2
CASSLWGEYGYTF
TGTGCCAGCAGCCTGTGGGGGGAGTATGGCTACACCTTC
>TRBV19|TRBD1|few|TRBJ2-7
CASSIDRGSNEQYF
TGTGCCAGTAGTATAGACAGGGGGTCCAACGAGCAGTACTTC
>TRBV6-1|.|medium-sized|TRBJ2-2
CASTIGTWIGELFF
TGTGCCAGCACCATAGGAACTTGGATCGGGGAGCTGTTTTTT
>TRBV6-1|TRBD1|medium-sized|TRBJ2-1
CASTTDRGGYNEQFF
TGTGCCAGCACTACGGACAGGGGGGGGTACAATGAGCAGTTCTTC
>TRBV28|.|few|TRBJ1-1
CASSLWGGNTEALF
TGTGCCAGCAGTCTCTGGGGGGGCAACACTGAAGCTTTATTT
>TRBV7-9|.|many|TRBJ2-5
CASGRGQETQYF
TGTGCCAGCGGGAGAGGACAAGAGACCCAGTACTTC
>TRBV28|.|medium-sized|TRBJ2-7
CASSPAQGYEQYF
TGTGCCAGCAGTCCCGCCCAGGGGTACGAGCAGTACTTC
>TRBV12-3/TRBV12-4|TRBD2|medium-sized|TRBJ2-7
CASSLSLAGGQKEQYF
TGTGCCAGCAGTTTGAGTCTAGCGGGAGGGCAAAAGGAGCAGTACTTC
>TRBV30|.|.|TRBJ1-5
CAWSGEGHNQPQHF
TGTGCCTGGAGTGGTGAGGGCCACAATCAGCCCCAGCATTTT
>TRBV12-3/TRBV12-4|.|few|TRBJ2-7
CASSFTINEQYF
TGTGCCAGCAGTTTCACTATAAACGAGCAGTACTTC
>TRBV5-1|TRBD2|medium-sized|TRBJ2-1
CASSLVPSGRRSYNEQFF
TGCGCCAGCAGCTTGGTTCCTAGCGGGAGGAGGTCCTACAATGAGCAGTTCTTC
>TRBV7-2|.|medium-sized|TRBJ2-3
CASSTYLDTQYF
TGTGCCAGCAGCACATACTTGGATACGCAGTATTTT
>TRBV11-1|.|.|TRBJ2-1
CASSPGTGQGWYEQSF
TGTGCCAGCAGCCCCGGGACTGGTCAGGGCTGGTATGAGCAGTCCTTC
>TRBV6-5|TRBD1|medium-sized|TRBJ2-7
CASSSMARQGQPSYEQYF
TGTGCCAGCAGTTCCATGGCCCGACAGGGCCAACCCTCCTACGAGCAGTACTTC
>TRBV2|.|many|TRBJ2-5
CASSPYGGGQTQYF
TGTGCCAGCAGTCCCTACGGGGGCGGGCAGACCCAGTACTTC
>TRBV16|.|many|TRBJ1-1
CASSRPFRENTEAFF
TGTGCCAGCAGCCGCCCCTTTCGAGAGAACACTGAAGCTTTCTTT
>TRBV20-1|.|.|TRBJ2-2
CSARGFAGSGGELFF
TGCAGTGCTAGAGGGTTCGCGGGGTCCGGCGGTGAGCTGTTTTTT
>TRBV6-1|TRBD1|few|TRBJ1-1
CASSPETGKLDTEAFF
TGTGCCAGCAGCCCGGAGACAGGGAAGTTGGACACTGAAGCTTTCTTT
>TRBV10-3|.|many|TRBJ1-4
CAISVGEKLFF
TGTGCCATCTCCGTCGGGGAAAAACTGTTTTTT
>TRBV7-3|.|.|TRBJ2-1
CASSLSSRSEQFF
TGTGCCAGCAGCTTAAGTTCCCGTAGTGAGCAGTTCTTC
>TRBV28|.|.|TRBJ1-5
CASSWTPYSNQPQHF
TGTGCCAGCAGTTGGACACCTTATAGCAATCAGCCCCAGCATTTT
>TRBV20-1|TRBD2|once|TRBJ2-7
CSARGASGIYEQYF
TGCAGTGCTAGAGGTGCTAGCGGGATCTACGAGCAGTACTTC
>TRBV7-2|.|many|TRBJ1-2
CASSLAPSGGQGYGYTF
TGTGCCAGCAGCTTAGCCCCCTCGGGTGGTCAGGGCTATGGCTACACCTTC
>TRBV11-2|TRBD1|medium-sized|TRBJ1-1
CASSLGGTGMMAEAFF
TGTGCCAGCAGCCTCGGGGGGACAGGGATGATGGCTGAAGCTTTCTTT
>TRBV20-1|.|once|TRBJ2-4
CSAKGESSNNIQYF
TGCAGTGCTAAGGGGGAAAGTTCCAACAACATTCAGTACTTC
>TRBV10-3|.|few|TRBJ1-2
CAISGEYGYTF
TGTGCCATCAGTGGGGAGTATGGCTACACCTTC
>TRBV28|.|.|TRBJ1-4
CASSLRGRVKMGKLFF
TGTGCCAGCAGTTTACGAGGGCGGGTCAAAATGGGAAAACTGTTTTTT
>TRBV2|TRBD1|.|TRBJ2-3
CASSGWQGDLSTDTQYF
TGTGCCAGCAGTGGGTGGCAGGGGGATTTGAGCACAGATACGCAGTATTTT
>TRBV30|.|large|TRBJ2-7
CAWSVHDEQYF
TGTGCCTGGAGTGTACACGACGAGCAGTACTTC